This entry features one T cell receptor (beta chain) sequence. Antigen unknown. This entry comes from a study of blood T cells in healthy people across ages. Each sample had at least 6 million PBMCs isolated. Notes on the study in general: Aged donors had fewer naive CD4+ cells and lower diversity than long-lived donors.

CDR1 is DFQATT and CDR2 is SNEGSKA in the germline V gene (reference sequence). V lost 4 bases, J lost 2 bases, and 5 bases lay in between. The CDR3 contains 11 residues. Primers used in a second PCR of about 7 to 12 cycles were a sample-barcoded 5' primer and a J-beta primer mix. A minimum of 2.5 million CDR3-containing paired-end reads was obtained for each sample. Via MiXCR, TCRdb re-called the 5' RACE reads, giving one row per CDR3 protein. The sample lists hundreds of thousands of distinct CDR3 sequences, around 27% seen once, with 3% to 4% in the top ten. Another study also made use of these data, one on T cells of mothers and their children. That publication notes: Mothers and children who were related shared slightly more overlap than unrelated pairs, but not significantly more.

Sample: blood. The sequence came from a boy between 2 and 10 years old in good health. This chain uses TRBV20-1 with TRBJ2-5, with unresolved D. CDR3 coding DNA: TGCAGTGCTATAGGTCAAGAGACCCAGTACTTC. Translation: CSAIGQETQYF.